This T cell receptor (beta chain) was retrieved from a study of cytomegalovirus exposure and HLA in healthy donors listed by TCRdb under 2017. Turning to the overall study: According to an earlier analysis of around 600 of the donors, about 179 million T cells yielded 120 million or so unique TCR beta sequences and around 300 Gb of sequence data. An early release covering 550 to 700 HLA-typed donors comprised approximately 300 gigabases of sequencing data and some 79 million unique TCR sequences. Of the roughly 400 genotyped donors, about 84% fell in the genetic ancestry cluster associated with self-reported Caucasian donors. The study aimed to test whether cataloging public T cell receptors could reveal signatures of past pathogen exposure. The T cell repertoires of some 670 subjects were profiled by immunosequencing and related to cytomegalovirus serostatus. A separate validation cohort of 100 to 150 different subjects was used in addition to the roughly 670-subject first cohort. High-throughput TCR immunosequencing, statistical association of individual TCRs with disease status, and machine learning were combined to predict cytomegalovirus infection status. To study patterns of TCR occurrence, a later analysis re-analyzed previously published TCR beta repertoires from just over 650 donors and added high-resolution HLA genotyping. Rather than drawing on any new phenotypic data, the later analysis identified candidate immune exposures from TCR beta sequences and the way those sequences occurred across donors. In an earlier analysis of 587 of the donors, high-throughput TCR beta sequencing was used to judge whether each TCR beta V gene segment behaved as functional or pseudogenic. Alongside the repertoire data, information on donor age, sex, ethnicity and CMV serostatus was compiled. A later genetic analysis used genome-wide SNP genotypes for about 55% of the 666 donors, treating that subset as a discovery cohort. Every repertoire in the discovery cohort had been generated on one and the same sequencing platform. Class I and class II HLA loci were covered by the typing at four-digit resolution. Typing coverage differed by locus: A, B, C, DRB1 and DQB1 were typed in about 629-630 donors, DQA1 in about 550, DPA1 in around 600, and DPB1 in around 490. Because of strong linkage in the cohort, roughly five DR-DQ haplotypes were treated as single units for association and clustering. On average, roughly 200,000 unique TCR beta nucleotide sequences were sequenced per donor among a few hundred genotyped donors of the cohort, with 15% to 20% of those sequences being non-productive. Overall results and qualifications from the work: Most TCR sequences were observed very rarely across donors, whereas some public TCRs were present in many individuals. Linkage disequilibrium might explain the correlated functional status among segregating V segments, but an unknown experimental factor could not be excluded. Compared with the approximately 600-donor mean, donors in an Asian-associated ancestry cluster had fewer N-insertions in productive TCRs, according to a later genetic analysis. The earlier analysis of nearly 600 of the donors excluded roughly 17 rarely observed V segments, including chromosome 9 orphons, because counts were too low. Most CMV-associated TCR beta chains appeared to be HLA-restricted in a later analysis, and the HLA associations seemed to be driven largely by CMV exposure. In vitro tests confirmed that a few of the cytomegalovirus-associated TCR beta chains recognize cytomegalovirus antigens. A further reported finding was that TCR beta sequences accurately predicted the HLA-A and HLA-B alleles for most subjects in the first cohort. Cytomegalovirus status was reported to be diagnosed by the classifier with high specificity and sensitivity in both the original and validation cohorts. A later analysis found that TCR association rates varied across HLA loci, with DRB1 alleles showing the most associated TCRs and HLA-C alleles the fewest. Specific HLA alleles were associated with around 18,000 TCR beta sequences at a false discovery rate of 0.05 in a later analysis. Assigning TCR associations to individual alleles was difficult when HLA alleles, especially DR and DQ, strongly co-occurred. Because some donors lacked HLA typing at each locus, the association tests relied only on the typed subset. A group of highly shared sequence variants was considered likely to be a technical artifact of the sequencing pipeline. The authors suggested that the approach could potentially be extended to other disease states and immunological phenotypes. In this cohort, only TCR beta chains were sequenced, and detectable features were limited by the absence of alpha or paired-chain data. A later analysis found that HLA-associated TCR beta chains were more clonally expanded and had lower generation probabilities than equally common non-associated chains. A later genetic analysis associated a missense DCLRE1C variant with V-gene and J-gene trimming of TCR beta chains, and an independent cohort replicated the association. The presence/absence analyses assumed that sequencing depth was roughly uniform across donors, and that assumption may not be true. CMV serostatus was the only immune exposure information available for the cohort. A later analysis reported that several top co-occurrence clusters appeared linked to parvovirus B19, influenza, CMV and Epstein-Barr virus. The 87-base-pair reads could not distinguish some IMGT-functional V segments, including TRBV6-2 and TRBV6-3, so those segments were excluded. The study gave a list of 150 to 200 TCR beta chains associated with cytomegalovirus. In an earlier analysis of over 550 of the donors, most TCR beta V segments were observed in productive rearrangements about 87% or about 30% of the time, broadly matching IMGT annotations.

The cohort consisted of 650 to 700 healthy bone marrow donors. At the time of sampling, all cohort members were nominally healthy, though unrecorded immune exposures were likely present. The donor was CMV seropositive and belonged to the group of 250 to 300 seropositive cohort members. A peripheral blood sample was collected from each donor, and TCR beta sequencing was performed on peripheral blood mononuclear cells. Genomic DNA extraction from the blood cell samples was performed with the Qiagen DNeasy Blood Extraction Kit. The protocol used for the library was the immunoSEQ multiplex PCR assay. For the multiplex PCR, a mixture combining 60 forward primers for TCR Vbeta segments and 13 reverse primers for TCR Jbeta segments was used. Amplification of the CDR3 region of rearranged TCR beta genes was performed with a multiplex PCR assay on genomic DNA. The Illumina HiSeq System was used to sequence the amplified TCR beta libraries as 87-base-pair reads. Per the authors' processing: In a later analysis, roughly 80 million unique TCR beta chains were counted across the approximately 640 repertoires, and roughly 11 million of these chains were shared by at least two donors. Raw reads were error-corrected and collapsed into unique sequences with a nearest-neighbor algorithm that merged closely related sequences to remove PCR and sequencing errors. V, D and J gene segments were assigned by aligning CDR3 sequences to IMGT reference sequences. For a sequence to be retained, at least a six-nucleotide match to both a V gene segment and a J gene segment was required. Rearrangements were classified as productive when the CDR3 lacked stop codons and remained in frame with V and J, and all other rearrangements were classified as non-productive. Following IMGT convention, CDR3 was defined as the stretch from the second conserved V-encoded cysteine to the conserved J-encoded phenylalanine. The earlier analysis of about 530 of the donors excluded any sequence lacking an unambiguous match to a single V gene segment. In an earlier analysis of a few hundred of the donors, V segments were called functional above 56.7% productive rearrangements and were called segregating when the between-donor standard deviation exceeded 5%. A statistical classification framework was developed to diagnose cytomegalovirus status using the catalog of TCR beta chain sequences. In a later analysis, V and J genes were assigned by comparing TCR nucleotide sequences against IMGT/GENE-DB human TR gene sequences. In a later analysis, CDR3 sequences and most-parsimonious VDJ recombination scenarios were assigned using the TCRdist pipeline. A later analysis defined each TCR beta chain by its CDR3 amino acid sequence plus V-gene family, and excluded reads lacking a unique V-gene family. In a later analysis, a few hundred highly shared, low-generation-probability nucleotide sequences were removed to address suspected cross-contamination and a sequencing artifact. In a later analysis, a clonal expansion index for each public chain was calculated from normalized within-repertoire ranks of inferred template counts. A later analysis computed generation probabilities with a VDJ recombination model fitted to out-of-frame rearrangements, and checked the results against IGoR. In a later analysis, TCR-TCR, TCR-HLA and TCR-CMV co-occurrence was scored with hypergeometric tests, and a repertoire-size bias correction was applied to TCR pairs. False discovery rates were estimated in a later analysis by permuting HLA or CMV assignments 20 times. In a later analysis, co-occurring TCRs were grouped using DBSCAN, with TCRdist sequence similarity added in when clustering inside HLA-allele-positive subsets. Co-occurrence clustering excluded repertoires with fewer than 30,000 or more than 120,000 public chains, plus five with anomalous nucleotide sharing. TCRdb retrieved this table from immuneACCESS and kept in-frame rearrangements only. Not all clones are present; in checked studies, unresolved V genes account for under half, and no reason is known for the remainder. V, J and clone size derive from that table, while D and trimming were established from the DNA sequence. The table for this sample lists 150,000 to 200,000 clones; roughly 80% of them were counted only once. The ten top clones hold over 1.2% of the sample.

This clone showed up just once. The antigen it recognizes is unknown. No base qualities exist here, and no much larger clone lies one base off it. V is cut back by 7 bases and J by 4 bases, with 6 bases in the junction unmatched. Its CDR3 holds 13 amino acids, cysteine through phenylalanine. Just CDR3 DNA is preserved here, 39 bases in frame from base 1. CDR1 and CDR2 (SNHLY, FYNNEI) derive from the germline V gene. The sequence derives from a girl aged 5-17 years in good health and CMV-seropositive. Sequencing was done on a sample of PBMCs. The rearrangement joined TRBV2 to TRBJ2-5; the central 7 bases match TRBD1. The base sequence is TGTGCCAGCACTCGGGACAGACGAGAGACCCAGTACTTC. Translated, this is CASTRDRRETQYF.